Only one count was recorded for the clone carrying this T cell receptor (beta chain). The sample is drawn from a study of CD8+ T cells in alopecia areata. TCR sequencing used cDNA made by reverse transcription of extracted RNA. Assay used: immunoSEQ multiplex PCR; TCRdb lists only in-frame clones, some missing. Of approximately 140,000 clones in the sample, over 45% were seen once. Sorted populations comprised CD4+ and CD8+ T cells obtained from PBMCs. The sequencing sample was made of CD4+ T cells sorted from blood. The source of this sequence is a human donor with alopecia areata.

CDR3 sequence reads: CASSQTRMSGNEYEQFF. In DNA, the CDR3 is TGTGCCAGCAGCCAAACCCGAATGAGCGGGAACGAGTATGAGCAGTTCTTC. The chain links TRBV4-2 to TRBJ2-1; 7 positions agree with TRBD2. The length of the CDR3 is 17 residues. V lost 2 bases, J lost 8 bases, and 15 bases stayed unmatched. Germline CDR1 is LGHNA and CDR2 is YNFKEQ.